What follows is one TCR beta chain and its context. No antigen is known for it. TCRdb's copy holds only in-frame clones and misses some; the assay was immunoSEQ multiplex PCR. The sample contains approximately 140,000 clones, approximately 90% of which appear only once. The analysis combined second doses at about 4 or about 12 weeks. V was cut by 6 bases and J by 4 bases, with 15 bases left in between. This CDR3 region has 14 residues. The germline V gene has CDR1 MDHEN and CDR2 SYDVKM. This record belongs to a study of T cell responses to AZD1222 COVID-19 vaccine. Study outcomes and limitations: The sample set comprised mostly white British donors with more females, and clonal diversity was possibly underestimated. Among spike-specific TCRs, nearly half reportedly target unmutated variant regions. Only a handful of AZD1222 recipients, roughly 6 in all, had baseline seropositivity.

The J gene is TRBJ1-2, the V gene TRBV28; TRBD1 is a possible D gene (6 bases). The receptor comes from an adult who received the AZD1222 COVID-19 vaccine. Sample: peripheral blood, taken 28 days after the second AZD1222 dose. The CDR3 DNA is TGTGCCAGCAGCTCGGGGGGGCAGGGCTATGGCTACACCTTC. This translates into CASSSGGQGYGYTF.